This T cell receptor (beta chain) emerged from a study of CD8+CD57+ T cells in acquired aplastic anemia. In the study overall: Sorted CD4+ plus CD8+ cells gave DNA averaging about 3.2 ug.

Study-wide results and limits: It was found that twenty-nine CD8+ CDR3 sequences were shared between patients and controls. CD8+ Simpson's diversity did not differ significantly between patients and controls.

For CDR3 and TCR beta VDJ profiling, genomic DNA was the template used. Using its own MiXCR run on the reads, TCRdb lists one record per CDR3 protein. This table holds around 250,000 distinct CDR3 sequences, around 82% found once. Concerning this clonotype: Its target is not known.

Patients sequenced had flow cytometry evidence of CD8+CD57+ cell expansion. Everyone among the patients had severe acquired aplastic anemia. The V gene end was trimmed by 3 bases and the J gene end by 0 bases; junction bases not matched to a gene: 2. The germline V gene encodes CDR1 SGDLS and CDR2 YYNGEE. The CDR3 is 15 amino acids. This clonotype was obtained from a human donor with aplastic anemia. The sequenced material came from sorted CD4+, CD8+, or CD8+CD57+ T cells (not recorded which) from PBMCs. The chain carries TRBV9 and TRBJ1-1; TRBD1 matches at 10 bases. DNA of the CDR3: TGTGCCAGCAGCGGGGGACAGGGGTTGAACACTGAAGCTTTCTTT. This codes for CASSGGQGLNTEAFF.